This passage covers 24 T cell receptor beta chains from one sample sequenced in a study of human T cells and chemical hapten exposure. Unfractionated whole blood yielded total RNA. TCRdb re-analysed the 5' RACE reads in MiXCR, keeping a single row per CDR3 protein. The sample yields approximately 150,000 distinct CDR3 sequences, around 4.1% seen once. The receptor set was obtained from a female donor in good health.

The chain carries TRBV18 and TRBJ2-5; 13 bases map to TRBD2. CDR1 and CDR2 from the germline V gene are KGHSH and LQKENI. Unmatched junction bases numbered 6, after V lost 0 bases and J lost 2 bases. CDR3 length: 18 residues. CDR3 region: CASSPPAGTSGAQETQYF. The CDR3 DNA is TGTGCCAGCTCACCACCGGCCGGGACTAGCGGGGCTCAAGAGACCCAGTACTTC.

This clonotype was observed at least ten times. The rearrangement links TRBV7-9 to TRBJ1-1; D is ambiguous. This CDR3 contains 15 residues. Germline V gene data show CDR1 as SEHNR and CDR2 as FQNEAQ (reference sequence). V was shortened by 5 bases and J by 5 bases, with 18 bases between the two germline ends. CDR3 loop: CASSLEGGVVTEAFF. The CDR3 DNA reads as TGTGCCAGCAGCCTAGAGGGCGGGGTCGTAACTGAAGCTTTCTTT.

This clonotype was seen many times. The V and J genes are TRBV21-1 and TRBJ1-1. TRBV21-1 is a documented pseudogene. CDR3 length: 15 residues. CDR3 residues: CASSKANSLNTEAFF. The CDR3 nucleotides read TGTGCCAGCAGCAAAGCGAACAGCTTGAACACTGAAGCTTTCTTT.

This clonotype was observed many times. The chain recombines TRBV6-2 or TRBV6-3 with TRBJ1-5, with 8 bases lining up with TRBD1. V lost 7 bases and J lost 6; bases outside the gene matches: 14. This CDR3 spans 16 amino acids. Germline assignment: CDR1 MNHEY and CDR2 SVGEGT. Here the CDR3 reads CASTERGQGDSQPQHF. In DNA, the CDR3 is TGTGCCAGCACCGAGCGCGGACAGGGAGACAGTCAGCCCCAGCATTTT.

In its sample, this clonotype was seen many times. V gene TRBV30 combines with J gene TRBJ1-6, with 9 bases identical to TRBD1. CDR3 length: 15 amino acids. Germline CDR1 is GTSNPN and CDR2 is SVGIG (reference sequence). The V gene end was trimmed by 1 base and the J gene end by 7 bases; junction bases not matched to a gene: 5. Here the CDR3 DNA reads TGTGCCTGGAGTGGTCCGGGACAGGGAAATTCACCCCTCCACTTT. Protein: CAWSGPGQGNSPLHF.

This clonotype was picked up many times. This rearrangement joins TRBV7-2 to TRBJ2-3; 11 bases align to TRBD2. Trimming at V came to 1 base and at J to 2 bases, leaving 5 bases not matched to a gene. Per germline, CDR1 SGHTA and CDR2 FQGNSA. This CDR3 has 17 residues. This CDR3 is CASSLVSSGGLTDTQYF. Here the CDR3 DNA reads TGTGCCAGCAGCTTAGTGTCTAGCGGGGGGCTCACAGATACGCAGTATTTT.

This clonotype was seen ten or more times. The V and J genes are TRBV5-1 and TRBJ1-6, with 7 nucleotides matching TRBD1. J lost 10 bases, V lost 4 bases, and 11 bases had no gene match. The CDR3 totals 15 residues. Looked up from germline, CDR1 is SGHRS and CDR2 is YFSETQ. The CDR3 sequence is CASSVTGWRDSPLHF. The CDR3 coding sequence is TGCGCCAGCAGCGTGACAGGGTGGCGTGACTCACCCCTCCACTTT.

This clonotype was found many times. The V gene is TRBV5-1, the J gene TRBJ2-3; no clear D. Germline CDR1 reads SGHRS; CDR2 reads YFSETQ. The V end was cut by 0 bases, the J end by 2 bases, with 16 bases between. The CDR3 contains 17 residues. The CDR3 nucleotides are TGCGCCAGCAGCTTGGGATCTCTATACTATTTCACAGATACGCAGTATTTT. Residues: CASSLGSLYYFTDTQYF.

This clonotype came up many times. The V call is TRBV6-6, the J call TRBJ2-5, with 7 bases aligning to TRBD1. After removal of 6 bases from V and 3 bases from J, the junction contained 4 bases not matched to a gene. The CDR3 spans 13 residues. Germline loops: CDR1 MNHNY, CDR2 SVGAGI (reference sequence). CDR3 residues: CASRIDREETQYF. CDR3 nucleotide sequence: TGTGCCAGCAGAATAGACAGGGAAGAGACCCAGTACTTC.

Concerning this clonotype itself: A read error may explain this, as a much larger clone is one base away. The gene calls are TRBV29-1 and TRBJ1-1; D possibly corresponds to TRBD1 (5 bases). V dropped 4 bases and J dropped 1 base, with 13 bases sitting between them. This CDR3 has 14 residues. Germline V gene sequence: CDR1 SQVTM, CDR2 ANQGSEA. The CDR3 here is CSVGRGRGNTEAFF. Here the CDR3 DNA reads TGCAGCGTTGGTAGGGGACGGGGGAACACTGAAGCTTTCTTT. Full variable domain (rest looked up from reference TRBV29-1 and TRBJ1-1): SAVISQKPSRDICQRGTSLTIQCQVDSQVTMMFWYRQQPGQSLTLIATANQGSEATYESGFVIDKFPISRPNLTFSTLTVSNMSPEDSSIYLCSVGRGRGNTEAFFGQGTRLTVV.

This clonotype was picked up many times. J is TRBJ2-7 and V is TRBV5-5, with TRBD1 matching 7 bases. The J segment lost 6 bases and the V segment lost 7 bases, leaving 4 bases of the junction unmatched. The CDR3 length is 11 residues. Germline CDR1 is SGHKS and CDR2 is YYEKEE (reference sequence). The CDR3 is CASYRGVEQYF. CDR3 nucleotides: TGTGCCAGCTACAGGGGAGTCGAGCAGTACTTC.

There are many counts of this clonotype. The chain combines TRBV4-3 with TRBJ2-5, with a possible D match to TRBD2 (5 bases). This CDR3 has 14 residues. Deletions cut 0 bases from V and 7 bases from J, with 12 bases between. Germline assignment: CDR1 LGHNA and CDR2 YSLEER. The CDR3 protein is CASSQDRSRGTQYF. The CDR3 coding sequence is TGCGCCAGCAGCCAAGATCGGTCTCGGGGGACCCAGTACTTC.

This clonotype was picked up many times. The chain couples TRBV6-5 to TRBJ2-2; D remains ambiguous. This CDR3 is built from 16 residues. Trimming removed 1 base from V and 1 base from J, with 10 bases in between. Germline V lookup: CDR1 MNHEY, CDR2 SVGAGI. The CDR3: CASSYLGIWNTGELFF. The DNA for the CDR3 is TGTGCCAGCAGTTACTTGGGTATCTGGAACACCGGGGAGCTGTTTTTT.

This chain uses TRBV9 with TRBJ2-7; 8 nucleotides line up with TRBD2. Looked up from germline, CDR1 is SGDLS and CDR2 is YYNGEE. The CDR3 is 15 amino acids. With V trimmed by 0 bases and J by 3 bases, 5 bases remained unmatched. The CDR3 is CASSVGPGGSYEQYF. CDR3 sequence (DNA): TGTGCCAGCAGCGTAGGGCCGGGGGGGAGCTACGAGCAGTACTTC.

This clonotype was found many times. V and J are TRBV12-3 or TRBV12-4 and TRBJ2-2; no definite D call. V was pared by 0 bases and J by 6 bases, with 5 bases between. The CDR3 loop spans 13 amino acids. The CDR3 DNA is TGTGCCAGCAGTTTAGCAGTTCCCGGGGAGCTGTTTTTT. Translation: CASSLAVPGELFF.

This clonotype was recorded at least ten times. This chain uses TRBV5-1 with TRBJ2-1; D call uncertain. The V gene lost 0 bases and the J gene lost 7 bases, with 5 bases spanning the gap. This CDR3 spans 12 amino acids. Germline-derived CDR1 and CDR2 are SGHRS and YFSETQ. For the CDR3, the DNA is TGCGCCAGCAGCTTGGGTATGAATGAGCAGTTCTTC. Residues: CASSLGMNEQFF.

This clonotype was found many times. V gene TRBV7-3 combines with J gene TRBJ2-2; 9 bases align to TRBD1. The CDR3 loop spans 16 amino acids. The V and J ends lost 4 bases and 4 bases, in that order; junction bases with no gene match: 7. Per germline, CDR1 SGHTA and CDR2 FQGTGA. DNA of the CDR3: TGTGCCAGCAGCTCAACAGGGGGCGCGGGCACCGGGGAGCTGTTTTTT. Amino acids: CASSSTGGAGTGELFF.

This clonotype appeared many times. This sequence joins TRBV5-6 and TRBJ2-2; unclear D gene. V gave up 0 bases and J gave up 2 bases, with 5 bases separating them. The CDR3 contains 14 residues. CDR1 is SGHDT, CDR2 YYEEEE, per germline. This chain's CDR3 is CASSLGHNTGELFF. DNA of the CDR3: TGTGCCAGCAGCTTGGGACACAACACCGGGGAGCTGTTTTTT.

This clonotype was found many times. The V and J genes are TRBV19 and TRBJ1-3, with no clear D. Deletions cut 9 bases from V and 0 bases from J, with 6 bases between. This CDR3 has 12 residues. CDR1 and CDR2 from the germline V gene are LNHDA and SQIVND (reference sequence). In nucleotides, the CDR3 is TGTGCCAGCCCGGGCTCTGGAAACACCATATATTTT. Translated, it gives CASPGSGNTIYF.

Concerning this clonotype: A much larger clone lies one base from this, so it may be a read error. This chain joins TRBV3-1 and TRBJ1-3; D gene ambiguous. The V and J ends lost 2 bases and 0 bases respectively, with 8 bases between them. The CDR3 loop spans 15 amino acids. Germline loops: CDR1 LGHDT, CDR2 YNNKEL (reference sequence). This CDR3 reads CASSQTRSSGNTIYF. CDR3 bases: TGTGCCAGCAGCCAAACCAGGAGCTCTGGAAACACCATATATTTT. Drawing the rest from reference TRBV3-1 and TRBJ1-3, the complete variable domain is DTAVSQTPKYLVTQMGNDKSIKCEQNLGHDTMYWYKQDSKKFLKIMFSYNNKELIINETVPNRFSPKSPDKAHLNLHINSLELGDSAVYFCASSQTRSSGNTIYFGEGSWLTVV.

This clonotype was detected ten times or more. The rearrangement links TRBV6-5 to TRBJ2-3; 7 bases match TRBD2. Trimming at V came to 5 bases and at J to 2 bases, leaving 10 bases not matched to a gene. CDR1 and CDR2 from the germline V gene are MNHEY and SVGAGI. CDR3 length: 16 residues. The CDR3 loop is CASSPRSGVYTDTQYF. CDR3 DNA sequence: TGTGCCAGCAGTCCCCGAAGCGGGGTTTACACAGATACGCAGTATTTT.

V and J are TRBV7-2 and TRBJ1-1; D is undetermined. This CDR3 has 13 residues. With 5 bases removed from V and 5 bases from J, the gap between germline ends came to 12 bases. Germline V gives CDR1 SGHTA, CDR2 FQGNSA. The CDR3, as DNA: TGTGCCAGCAGCCTCCCATTTGGAACTGAAGCTTTCTTT. Its protein is CASSLPFGTEAFF.

This clonotype was detected a few times. This rearrangement joins TRBV11-2 to TRBJ1-1, with D perhaps matching TRBD1 (5 bases). The CDR3 is 14 amino acids. CDR1 and CDR2 from the germline V gene are SGHAT and FQNNGV. Trimming shortened V by 3 bases and J by 4 bases, and 12 bases separated the two germline ends. In DNA form, the CDR3 reads TGTGCCAGCAGCTTGTGGGGCGAGACCACTGAAGCTTTCTTT. It codes for CASSLWGETTEAFF.

This clonotype was seen a single time. This may stem from a read error, because a much larger clone lies one nucleotide away. The CDR3 end shows no conserved phenylalanine or tryptophan, and so a read error is likely. The chain employs TRBV9 and TRBJ1-4; 9 nucleotides line up with TRBD1. The germline gives CDR1 SGDLS, CDR2 YYNGEE. The CDR3 consists of 15 residues. J gave up 8 bases and V 4 bases, and 9 bases lay outside the gene matches. CDR3 region: CASSRWDREGEKLFL. The CDR3 region has the DNA TGTGCCAGCAGCAGGTGGGACAGGGAAGGAGAAAAACTGTTTCTT.